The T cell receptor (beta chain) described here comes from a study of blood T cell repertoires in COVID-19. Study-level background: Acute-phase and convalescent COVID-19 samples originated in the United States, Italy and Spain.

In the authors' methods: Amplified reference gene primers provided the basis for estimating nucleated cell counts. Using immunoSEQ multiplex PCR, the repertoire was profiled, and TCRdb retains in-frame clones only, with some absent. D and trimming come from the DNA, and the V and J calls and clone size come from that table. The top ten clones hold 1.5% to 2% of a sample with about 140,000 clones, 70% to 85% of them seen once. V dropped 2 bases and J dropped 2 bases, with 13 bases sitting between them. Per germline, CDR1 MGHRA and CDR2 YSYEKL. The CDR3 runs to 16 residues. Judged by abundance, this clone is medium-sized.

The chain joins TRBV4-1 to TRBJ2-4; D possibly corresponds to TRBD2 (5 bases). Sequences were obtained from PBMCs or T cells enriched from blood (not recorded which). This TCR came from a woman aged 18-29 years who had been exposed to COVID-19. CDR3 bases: TGCGCCAGCAGCCAAAACACGGGGAATCCCAAAAACATTCAGTACTTC. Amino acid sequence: CASSQNTGNPKNIQYF.